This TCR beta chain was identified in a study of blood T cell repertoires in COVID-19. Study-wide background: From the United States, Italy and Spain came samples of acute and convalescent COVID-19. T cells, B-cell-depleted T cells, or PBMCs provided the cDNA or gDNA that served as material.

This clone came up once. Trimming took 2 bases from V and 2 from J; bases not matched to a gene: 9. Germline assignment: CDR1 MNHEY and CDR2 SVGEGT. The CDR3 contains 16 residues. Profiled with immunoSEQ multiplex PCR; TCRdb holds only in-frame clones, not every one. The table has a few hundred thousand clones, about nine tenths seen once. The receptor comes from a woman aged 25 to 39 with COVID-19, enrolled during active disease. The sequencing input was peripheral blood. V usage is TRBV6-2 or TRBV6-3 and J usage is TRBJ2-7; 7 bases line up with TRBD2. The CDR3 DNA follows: TGTGCCAGCAGTTACCTCGTCGGGAGGATCACCTACGAGCAGTACTTC. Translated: CASSYLVGRITYEQYF.